This is a list of T cell receptor beta chains from one sample in a study of lymphopenia after photon versus proton radiotherapy. Sequencing was performed with immunoSEQ multiplex PCR; in TCRdb, only in-frame clones are kept and a portion is missing. This sample has about 50,000 clones, with roughly nine tenths found just once. The sequencing here drew on peripheral blood, taken from a patient treated with photon-based radiotherapy. These receptors were taken from a woman aged 40 to 49 with cholangiocarcinoma. Each CDR3 is given with its conserved first and last residue. Fields, in order: V gene, J gene, D gene, clone size, CDR3 protein, CDR3 DNA. A D gene is named only where the DNA matches it firmly. Clone size is given for some rows only: seen once, a few or many times, or a class if the clone is expanded.

TRBV7-9	TRBJ1-2	NA	NA	CASSLDVVGWNYGYTF	TGTGCCAGCAGCTTAGACGTAGTGGGTTGGAACTATGGCTACACCTTC
TRBV9	TRBJ1-4	TRBD1	once	CASSLDRGDGEKLFF	TGTGCCAGCAGCTTGGACAGGGGAGACGGTGAAAAACTGTTTTTT
TRBV5-6	TRBJ1-1	NA	NA	CASGTDPYEAFF	TGTGCCAGCGGAACCGACCCCTACGAAGCTTTCTTT
TRBV7-2	TRBJ1-6	TRBD1	NA	CASSLNGRGTSYNSPLHF	TGTGCCAGCAGCCTAAACGGCAGGGGGACGTCCTATAATTCACCCCTCCACTTT
TRBV30	TRBJ2-7	NA	NA	CAWNGASYEQYF	TGTGCCTGGAATGGGGCCTCCTACGAGCAGTACTTC
TRBV20-1	TRBJ2-3	NA	NA	CSAPGADTQYF	TGCAGTGCCCCGGGCGCAGATACGCAGTATTTT
TRBV12-5	TRBJ2-5	NA	NA	CASGLTGIPETQYF	TGTGCTAGTGGTTTAACGGGCATCCCAGAGACCCAGTACTTC
TRBV5-1	TRBJ2-3	TRBD1	NA	CASSFRTGGTDTQYF	TGCGCCAGCAGCTTTAGGACAGGGGGCACAGATACGCAGTATTTT
TRBV7-6	TRBJ2-2	NA	NA	CASSPWSGESTGELFF	TGTGCCAGCAGCCCTTGGTCGGGGGAGAGCACCGGGGAGCTGTTTTTT
TRBV9	TRBJ2-1	TRBD2	NA	CASSISGGANEQFF	TGTGCCAGCAGCATTAGCGGGGGGGCGAATGAGCAGTTCTTC
TRBV6-5	TRBJ2-7	NA	NA	CASSSSASFEQYF	TGTGCCAGCAGTTCCTCCGCCAGTTTCGAGCAGTACTTC
TRBV13	TRBJ1-5	NA	NA	CASSLGEARYRSNQPQHF	TGTGCCAGCAGCTTAGGAGAGGCCCGATATAGAAGCAATCAGCCCCAGCATTTT
TRBV18	TRBJ2-5	NA	NA	CASSPEGETQYF	TGTGCCAGCTCACCTGAGGGAGAGACCCAGTACTTC
TRBV30	TRBJ1-5	NA	NA	CAWSPGLDQPQHF	TGTGCCTGGAGTCCGGGTTTAGATCAGCCCCAGCATTTT
TRBV21-1	TRBJ2-3	NA	NA	CASSKQSTTDTQYF	TGTGCCAGCAGCAAACAATCTACCACAGATACGCAGTATTTT
TRBV5-4	TRBJ2-1	TRBD1	once	CASSRPGTGTYNEQFF	TGTGCCAGCAGCCGCCCCGGGACAGGGACTTACAATGAGCAGTTCTTC
TRBV28	TRBJ1-6	NA	NA	CASSFSSGPPYHF	TGTGCCAGCAGTTTTTCAAGCGGGCCGCCGTACCACTTT
TRBV6-5	TRBJ1-6	NA	NA	CASSQTGTKNSPLHF	TGTGCCAGCAGTCAAACCGGGACAAAAAATTCACCCCTCCACTTT
TRBV6-4	TRBJ1-6	NA	NA	CASGNGINSPLHF	TGTGCCAGCGGTAACGGAATAAATTCACCCCTCCACTTT